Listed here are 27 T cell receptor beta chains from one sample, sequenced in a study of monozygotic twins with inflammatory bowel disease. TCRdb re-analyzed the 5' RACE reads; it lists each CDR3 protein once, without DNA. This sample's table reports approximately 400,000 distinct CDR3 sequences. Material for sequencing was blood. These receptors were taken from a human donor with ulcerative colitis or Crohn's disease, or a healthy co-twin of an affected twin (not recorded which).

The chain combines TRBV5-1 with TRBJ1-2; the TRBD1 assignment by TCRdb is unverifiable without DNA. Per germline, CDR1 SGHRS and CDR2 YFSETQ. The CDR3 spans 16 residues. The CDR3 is CASSAGTEGRLYGYTF.

CDR3 sequence reads: CSVGAPDYEQYF. This chain joins TRBV29-1 and TRBJ2-7. CDR3 length: 12 amino acids. Germline V gives CDR1 SQVTM, CDR2 ANQGSEA.

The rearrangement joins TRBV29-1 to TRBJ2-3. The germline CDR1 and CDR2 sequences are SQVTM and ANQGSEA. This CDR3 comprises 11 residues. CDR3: CSVTDVDTQYF.

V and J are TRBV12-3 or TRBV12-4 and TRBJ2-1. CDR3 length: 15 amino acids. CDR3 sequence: CASSLAGSAYNEQFF.

CDR3 residues: CASSPYLGVGAEAFF. This chain joins TRBV9 and TRBJ1-1; the D call of TRBD1 rests on TCRdb alone, since no DNA is present to check it. The germline CDR1 and CDR2 sequences are SGDLS and YYNGEE. This CDR3 region has 15 residues.

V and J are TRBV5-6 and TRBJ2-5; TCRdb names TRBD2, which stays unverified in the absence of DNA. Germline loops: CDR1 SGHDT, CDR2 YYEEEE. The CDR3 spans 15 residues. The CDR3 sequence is CASSWQGQGAETQYF.

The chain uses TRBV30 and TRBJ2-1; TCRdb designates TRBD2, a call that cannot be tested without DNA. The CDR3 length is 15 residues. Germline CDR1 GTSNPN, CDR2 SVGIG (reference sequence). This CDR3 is CAWSVLQRASHEQFF.

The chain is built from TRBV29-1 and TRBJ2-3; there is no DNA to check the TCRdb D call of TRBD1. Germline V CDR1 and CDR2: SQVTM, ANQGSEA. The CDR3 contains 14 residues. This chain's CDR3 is CSVATATPKDTQYF.

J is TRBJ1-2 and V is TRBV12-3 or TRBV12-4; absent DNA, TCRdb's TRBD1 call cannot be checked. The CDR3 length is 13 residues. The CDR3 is CASSGGTGYGYTF.

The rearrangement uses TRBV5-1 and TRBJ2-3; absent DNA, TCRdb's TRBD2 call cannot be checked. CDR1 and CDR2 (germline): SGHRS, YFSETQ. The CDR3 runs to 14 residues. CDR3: CASSSRTSGDTQYF.

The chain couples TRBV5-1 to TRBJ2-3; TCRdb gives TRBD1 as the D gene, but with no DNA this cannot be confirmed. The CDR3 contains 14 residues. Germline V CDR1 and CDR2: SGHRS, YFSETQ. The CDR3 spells CASKSSGGEDTQYF.

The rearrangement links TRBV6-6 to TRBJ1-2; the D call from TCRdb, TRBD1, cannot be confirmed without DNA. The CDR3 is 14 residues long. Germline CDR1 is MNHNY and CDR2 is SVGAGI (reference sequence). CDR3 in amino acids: CASSYSQGSYGYTF.

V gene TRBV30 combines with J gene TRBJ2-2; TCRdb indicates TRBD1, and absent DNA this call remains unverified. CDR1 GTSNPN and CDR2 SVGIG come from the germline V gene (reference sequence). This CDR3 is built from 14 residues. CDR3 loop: CAWRGGANTGELFF.

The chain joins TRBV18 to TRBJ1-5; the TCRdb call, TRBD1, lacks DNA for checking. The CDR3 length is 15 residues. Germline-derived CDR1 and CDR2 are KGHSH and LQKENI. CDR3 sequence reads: CASSYGQGEGQPQHF.

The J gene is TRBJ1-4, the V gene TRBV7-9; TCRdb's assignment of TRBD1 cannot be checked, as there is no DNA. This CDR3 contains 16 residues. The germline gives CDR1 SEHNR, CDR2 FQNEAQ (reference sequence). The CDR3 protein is CASSLGLQGTNEKLFF.

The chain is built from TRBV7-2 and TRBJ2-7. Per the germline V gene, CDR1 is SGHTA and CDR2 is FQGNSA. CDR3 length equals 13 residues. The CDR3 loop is CASSLVAYYEQYF.

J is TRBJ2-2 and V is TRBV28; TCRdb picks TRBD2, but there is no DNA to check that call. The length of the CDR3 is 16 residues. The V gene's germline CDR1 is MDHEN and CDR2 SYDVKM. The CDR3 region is CASSPPSGREAGELFF.

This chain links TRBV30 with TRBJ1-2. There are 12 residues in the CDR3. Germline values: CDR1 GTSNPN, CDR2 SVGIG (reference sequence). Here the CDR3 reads CAWIQGGRGYTF.

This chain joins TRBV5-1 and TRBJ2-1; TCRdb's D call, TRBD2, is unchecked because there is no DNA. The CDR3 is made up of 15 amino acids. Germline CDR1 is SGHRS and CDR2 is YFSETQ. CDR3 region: CASSWSGKVLGEQFF.

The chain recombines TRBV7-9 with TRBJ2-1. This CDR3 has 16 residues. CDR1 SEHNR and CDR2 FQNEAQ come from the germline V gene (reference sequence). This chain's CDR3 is CASSLLWRGSYNEQFF.

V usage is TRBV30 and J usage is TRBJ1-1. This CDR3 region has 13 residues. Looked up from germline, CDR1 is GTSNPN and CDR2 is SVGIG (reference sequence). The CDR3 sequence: CGGLAVVNTEAFF.

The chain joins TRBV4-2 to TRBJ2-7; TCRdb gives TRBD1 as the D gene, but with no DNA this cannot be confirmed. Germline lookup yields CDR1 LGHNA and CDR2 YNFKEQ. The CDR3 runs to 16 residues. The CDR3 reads CASSQALGQTTYEQYF.

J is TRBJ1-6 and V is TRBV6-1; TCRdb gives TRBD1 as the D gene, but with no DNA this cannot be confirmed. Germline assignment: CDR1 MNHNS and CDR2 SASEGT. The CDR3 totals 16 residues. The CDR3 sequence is CASRKTGTVYNSPLHF.

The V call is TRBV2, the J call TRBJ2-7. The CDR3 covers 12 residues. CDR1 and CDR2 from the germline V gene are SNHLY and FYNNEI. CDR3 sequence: CASQVRVYEQYF.

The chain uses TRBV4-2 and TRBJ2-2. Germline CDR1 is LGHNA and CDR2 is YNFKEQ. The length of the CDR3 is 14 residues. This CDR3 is CASSQAFNTGELFF.

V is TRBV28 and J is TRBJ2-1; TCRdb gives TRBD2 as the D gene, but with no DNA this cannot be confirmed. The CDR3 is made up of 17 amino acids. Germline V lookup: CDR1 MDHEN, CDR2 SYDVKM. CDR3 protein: CASRLGTSGSHRGEQFF.

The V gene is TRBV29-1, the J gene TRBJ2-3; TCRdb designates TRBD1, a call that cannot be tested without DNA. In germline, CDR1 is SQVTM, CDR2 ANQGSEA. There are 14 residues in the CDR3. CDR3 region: CSVGGKGAWYTQYF.